These 10 T cell receptor beta chains came from one sample sequenced in a study of shared clonotypes between healthy human individuals. Assay used: immunoSEQ multiplex PCR; TCRdb lists only in-frame clones, some missing. The sample lists about 1 million clones, about 75% occurring once. The sample was memory CD4+ T cells sorted from blood. Subset: CD45RA-negative fraction. These receptors were obtained from a man aged 18 to 30 in good health.

This sequence joins TRBV30 and TRBJ2-2; D gene unclear. CDR3 length equals 14 residues. V shed 0 bases and J shed 1 base, with 6 bases lying between them. Germline V CDR1 and CDR2: GTSNPN, SVGIG (reference sequence). Written as DNA, the CDR3 is TGTGCCTGGAGTGTACTGCAGAACACCGGGGAGCTGTTTTTT. Amino acid sequence: CAWSVLQNTGELFF.

Only one count was recorded for this clone. The V gene is TRBV20-1, the J gene TRBJ1-2; 7 bases align to TRBD1. Germline CDR1 and CDR2: DFQATT and SNEGSKA (reference sequence). With V trimmed by 6 bases and J by 11 bases, 9 bases remained unmatched. CDR3 length equals 11 residues. This chain's CDR3 is CSANDPGQYTF. CDR3 DNA: TGCAGTGCAAACGATCCGGGACAGTACACCTTC.

Concerning this clone: With a far larger clone one base away, a read error is the likely cause. Other DNA sequences in this specimen translate into the identical CDR3. The chain links TRBV11-1 to TRBJ1-1; D is uncertain. This CDR3 is built from 14 residues. The germline V gene encodes CDR1 SGHAT and CDR2 FQDESV (reference sequence). The CDR3 reads CASSRRTSNTEAFF. CDR3 in DNA: TGTGCCAGCAGCCGCCGGACCTCGAACACTGAAGCCTTCTTT.

The gene calls are TRBV10-1 and TRBJ2-1; D remains ambiguous. Germline lookup yields CDR1 WNHNN and CDR2 SYGVQD (reference sequence). Trimming pared 5 bases from V and 8 bases from J, leaving 7 bases between. The CDR3 is made up of 11 amino acids. CDR3 region: CASSSFHEQFF. The CDR3 nucleotides are TGCGCCAGCAGTTCTTTCCATGAGCAGTTCTTC.

With regard to this clone: Being one base from a much bigger clone, this may be a read error. The conserved phenylalanine or tryptophan normally closing the CDR3 is absent here, so this likely arose from a read error. This sequence joins TRBV6-5 and TRBJ1-1; possible D gene TRBD1, 5 bases. The CDR3 contains 14 residues. V lost 8 bases to trimming and J lost 1 base, with 14 bases between them. Germline CDR1 and CDR2: MNHEY and SVGAGI. CDR3 coding DNA: TGTGCCAGCGAAATTGGGGGAAGGAACACTGAAGCTTTCTCT. Protein: CASEIGGRNTEAFS.

V and J are TRBV19 and TRBJ2-2; the match to TRBD1 covers 10 bases. The J segment lost 5 bases and the V segment lost 11 bases, leaving 5 bases of the junction unmatched. There are 13 residues in the CDR3. Germline CDR1 is LNHDA and CDR2 is SQIVND (reference sequence). This CDR3 is CAGRTGGTGELFF. CDR3 DNA sequence: TGTGCCGGGAGGACAGGGGGGACCGGGGAGCTGTTTTTT.

This clone appeared a few times. This chain uses TRBV5-6 with TRBJ2-2, with 10 bases aligning to TRBD1. V dropped 0 bases and J dropped 5; count of bases not matched to a gene: 4. The CDR3 length is 16 residues. The germline CDR1 and CDR2 sequences are SGHDT and YYEEEE. CDR3 DNA: TGTGCCAGCAGCTTGGGTCGGGACAGGGGAACCGGGGAGCTGTTTTTT. It is translated as CASSLGRDRGTGELFF.

This clone appeared a few times. V is TRBV4-3 and J is TRBJ2-1; TRBD1 matches at 10 bases. The CDR3 spans 14 residues. With V trimmed by 2 bases and J by 9 bases, 4 bases remained unmatched. CDR1 is LGHNA and CDR2 is YSLEER in the germline V gene. The CDR3 region is CASSQRQGAFEQFF. CDR3 bases: TGCGCCAGCAGCCAACGACAGGGGGCATTTGAGCAGTTCTTC.

The chain recombines TRBV30 with TRBJ2-5; unclear D gene. Germline CDR1 is GTSNPN and CDR2 is SVGIG (reference sequence). Trimming shortened V by 3 bases and J by 5 bases, and 10 bases separated the two germline ends. This CDR3 has 12 amino acids. CDR3 in DNA: TGTGCCTGGAGACCCACTTGGGAGACCCAGTACTTC. It encodes CAWRPTWETQYF.

The chain combines TRBV6-5 with TRBJ1-4; a possible D gene is TRBD1 (5 bases). V shed 2 bases and J shed 5 bases, with 12 bases lying between them. Germline CDR1 is MNHEY and CDR2 is SVGAGI. This CDR3 comprises 15 residues. The CDR3 loop reads CASSYGAVGNEKLFF. The CDR3 DNA reads TGTGCCAGCAGTTACGGGGCAGTGGGGAATGAAAAACTGTTTTTT.